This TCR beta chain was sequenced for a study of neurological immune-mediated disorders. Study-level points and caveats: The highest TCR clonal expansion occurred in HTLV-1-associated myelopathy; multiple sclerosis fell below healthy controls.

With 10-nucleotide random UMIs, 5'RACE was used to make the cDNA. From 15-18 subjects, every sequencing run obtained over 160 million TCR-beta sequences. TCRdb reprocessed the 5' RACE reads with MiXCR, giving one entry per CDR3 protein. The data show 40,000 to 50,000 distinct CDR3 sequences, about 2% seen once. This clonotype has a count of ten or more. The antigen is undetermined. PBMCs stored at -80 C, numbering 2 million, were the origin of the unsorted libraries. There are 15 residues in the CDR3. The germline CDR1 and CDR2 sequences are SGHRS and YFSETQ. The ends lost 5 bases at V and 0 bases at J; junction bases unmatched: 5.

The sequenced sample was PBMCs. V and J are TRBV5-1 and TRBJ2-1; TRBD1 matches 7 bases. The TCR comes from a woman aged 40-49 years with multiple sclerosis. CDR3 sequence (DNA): TGCGCCAGCAGTTCCAGGGGGAACTCCTACAATGAGCAGTTCTTC. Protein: CASSSRGNSYNEQFF.